This TCR beta chain was retrieved from a study of regulatory T cells in long-lasting Graves disease. General observations from the study: There was favoring of TRBV28, TRBJ1-2 and TRBJ2-5 in persistent disease.

Arm-PCR of CDR3 regions and iRepertoire HTBI primers were used to build TCR beta libraries. TCRdb processed the multiplex PCR reads anew with MiXCR; each CDR3 protein has one entry. The sample lists 250,000 or so distinct CDR3 sequences; about 17% were seen once. This clonotype showed up many times. Its antigen is as yet unknown. As for time point: newly diagnosed GD, antithyroid drugs for less than 3 months. PBMC RNA served as the TCR library source. Approximately 8.3 milliliters of peripheral blood went into EDTA tubes. This CDR3 region has 12 residues. Germline assignment: CDR1 SGHAT and CDR2 FQNNGV. V was cut by 7 bases and J by 3 bases, with 7 bases left in between. The same data also went into a second study, on T cells in Graves' hyperthyroidism and ophthalmopathy. From that study: Diagnoses rested on clinical symptoms, serum thyroxine and TRAb, thyroid ultrasound and orbital computed tomography. During a first-round RT-PCR of the TCR CDR3, the HTBI primer set was used.

The chain uses TRBV11-2 and TRBJ1-5; weak D call: TRBD1 (5 bases). The sequencing here drew on peripheral blood mononuclear cells (PBMCs), taken at new diagnosis, from a patient treated with antithyroid drugs. The clonotype comes from a woman under 40 with Graves disease. The CDR3 region is CASTGTNQPQHF. CDR3 sequence (DNA): TGTGCCAGCACGGGGACCAATCAGCCCCAGCATTTT.